Listed below are T cell receptor beta chains from one sample, sequenced in a study of OX40 agonist ivuxolimab in advanced cancers. Sequencing used immunoSEQ multiplex PCR; TCRdb keeps in-frame clones, though not all of them. This table has more than 55,000 clones, 65% to 85% appearing once. The specimen comprised CD4+ or CD8+ T cells sorted from blood, sampled in a trial of the OX40 agonist ivuxolimab. These TCRs come from an adult with an advanced solid tumor such as melanoma, head and neck, liver or kidney cancer. Both conserved end residues are part of each CDR3. Fields, in order: J gene, D gene, V gene, CDR3 length, CDR3 DNA, CDR3 protein. D genes are given only for firm matches.

TRBJ2-1	NA	TRBV19	18	TGTGCCAGTACCATACTGTCCTACGGACAGCCGTTTTACAATGAGCAGTTCTTC	CASTILSYGQPFYNEQFF
TRBJ1-5	NA	TRBV2	15	TGTGCCAGCAGGACCGGGACATATAGCAATCAGCCCCAGCATTTT	CASRTGTYSNQPQHF
TRBJ1-1	NA	TRBV7-9	15	TGTGCCAGCAGCTTAGCCGGATCCATATACACTGAAGCTTTCTTT	CASSLAGSIYTEAFF
TRBJ2-3	NA	TRBV4-3	17	TGCGCCAGCAGCCAAGCTCCGGGACATGGGTTATCAGATACGCAGTATTTT	CASSQAPGHGLSDTQYF
TRBJ2-7	TRBD1	TRBV27	14	TGTGCCAGCAGGCCGGGACAGGGGGTGGACGAGCAGTACTTC	CASRPGQGVDEQYF
TRBJ1-2	TRBD1	TRBV13	14	TGTGCCAGCAGCTCGGACAGGGGTCCCTATGGCTACACCTTC	CASSSDRGPYGYTF
TRBJ1-1	TRBD1	TRBV2	14	TGTGCCAGCACTTTGGGACAGGTAAACACTGAAGCTTTCTTT	CASTLGQVNTEAFF
TRBJ1-1	TRBD1	TRBV6-5	14	TGTGCCAGCAGTTCGGGACAGGTCTACACTGAAGCTTTCTTT	CASSSGQVYTEAFF
TRBJ2-6	NA	TRBV6-5	15	TGTGCCAGCAGCTCGAGACAGGCTGGGGCCAACGTCCTGACTTTC	CASSSRQAGANVLTF
TRBJ2-3	NA	TRBV18	13	TGTGCCAGCTCACCACGGTTCACAGATACGCAGTATTTT	CASSPRFTDTQYF
TRBJ2-5	TRBD2	TRBV25-1	17	TGTGCCAGCAGTGAAGTCGGGCTAGCGGGAGTAATGGAGACCCAGTACTTC	CASSEVGLAGVMETQYF
TRBJ2-7	TRBD2	TRBV4-3	17	TGCGCCAGCAGCCAAGAATTCCTCGGCCGGGAGGCCTACGAGCAGTACTTC	CASSQEFLGREAYEQYF
TRBJ2-3	TRBD2	TRBV29-1	17	TGCAGCGTTGAACGGCGACAGGGGACTAGCGGAGGGGATACGCAGTATTTT	CSVERRQGTSGGDTQYF
TRBJ2-7	TRBD1	TRBV6-5	14	TGTGCCAGCAGTCTTATTGGACAGGGGGCCGAGCAGTACTTC	CASSLIGQGAEQYF
TRBJ1-3	NA	TRBV11-3	15	TGTGCCAGCAGCTTAGCAGGGGAGACTGGAAACACCATATATTTT	CASSLAGETGNTIYF
TRBJ2-7	NA	TRBV14	16	TGTGCCAGCAGCCAAGATGAGACAGCGGCCCGCCACGAGCAGTACTTC	CASSQDETAARHEQYF
TRBJ1-1	NA	TRBV6-5	15	TGTGCCAGCAGACCCTTTACAGGGAGCCATACTGAAGCTTTCTTT	CASRPFTGSHTEAFF
TRBJ2-7	TRBD2	TRBV5-1	15	TGCGCCAGCAGCTTGCTTCGCGGGAGTGTAGGCGAGCAGTACTTC	CASSLLRGSVGEQYF
TRBJ2-5	TRBD2	TRBV29-1	13	TGCAGCGGGAGCGGAGCGGGAGATGAGACCCAGTACTTC	CSGSGAGDETQYF
TRBJ1-2	NA	TRBV5-8	16	TGTGCCAGCAGCTTGGGGAGGGTGTCGTATTTTGAGGGCTACACCTTC	CASSLGRVSYFEGYTF
TRBJ1-4	TRBD1	TRBV19	13	TGTGCCAGTACCGAGACAGGGGAGGAAAAACTGTTTTTT	CASTETGEEKLFF
TRBJ2-1	NA	TRBV6-6	13	TGTGCCAGCAGTTCTGACTACTTTAATGAGCAGTTCTTC	CASSSDYFNEQFF
TRBJ2-3	NA	TRBV7-9	18	TGTGCCAGCAGCCCCTCCGGGACCGGCCTTAGGGTCACAGATACGCAGTATTTT	CASSPSGTGLRVTDTQYF
TRBJ2-7	TRBD1	TRBV27	15	TGTGCCAGCAGTTTAAGGACAGGGACTTACTACGAGCAGTACTTC	CASSLRTGTYYEQYF